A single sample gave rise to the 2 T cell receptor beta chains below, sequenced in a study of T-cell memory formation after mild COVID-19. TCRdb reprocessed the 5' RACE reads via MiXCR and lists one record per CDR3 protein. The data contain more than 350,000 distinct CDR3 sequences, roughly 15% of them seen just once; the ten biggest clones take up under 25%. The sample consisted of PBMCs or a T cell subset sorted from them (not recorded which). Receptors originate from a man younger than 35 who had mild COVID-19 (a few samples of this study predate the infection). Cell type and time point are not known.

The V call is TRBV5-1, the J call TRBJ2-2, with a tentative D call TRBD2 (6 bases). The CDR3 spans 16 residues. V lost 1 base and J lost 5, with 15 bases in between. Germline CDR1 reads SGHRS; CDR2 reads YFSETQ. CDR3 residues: CASSLLPSVRTGELFF. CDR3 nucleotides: TGCGCCAGCAGCTTGCTCCCTAGCGTACGGACCGGGGAGCTGTTTTTT.

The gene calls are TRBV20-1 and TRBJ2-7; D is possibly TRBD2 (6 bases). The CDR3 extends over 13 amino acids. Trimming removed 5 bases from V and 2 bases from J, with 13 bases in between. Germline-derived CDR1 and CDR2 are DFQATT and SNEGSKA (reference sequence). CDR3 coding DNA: TGCAGTGCTGCATTCCGGGAGACCTACGAGCAGTACTTC. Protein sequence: CSAAFRETYEQYF.